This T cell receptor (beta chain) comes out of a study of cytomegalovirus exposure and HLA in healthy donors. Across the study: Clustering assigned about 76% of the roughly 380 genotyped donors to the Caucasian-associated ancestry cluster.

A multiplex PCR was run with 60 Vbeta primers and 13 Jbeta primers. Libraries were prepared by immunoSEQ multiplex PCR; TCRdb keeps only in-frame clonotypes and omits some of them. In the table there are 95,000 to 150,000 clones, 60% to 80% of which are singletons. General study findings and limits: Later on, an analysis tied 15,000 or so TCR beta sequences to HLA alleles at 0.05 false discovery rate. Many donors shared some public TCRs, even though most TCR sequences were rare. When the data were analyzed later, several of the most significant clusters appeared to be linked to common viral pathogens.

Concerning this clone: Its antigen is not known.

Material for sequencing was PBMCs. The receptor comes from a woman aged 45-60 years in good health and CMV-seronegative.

The CDR3 nucleotides read TGTGCCAGCAGCTTGGCCCTTGGGGAGGGCAGAGACACTGAAGCTTTCTTT. Protein product: CASSLALGEGRDTEAFF. The V and J genes are TRBV5-6 and TRBJ1-1; D call uncertain. The germline V gene encodes CDR1 SGHDT and CDR2 YYEEEE. Trimming left V 0 bases short and J 3 bases short, with 18 bases between. CDR3 length: 17 amino acids.